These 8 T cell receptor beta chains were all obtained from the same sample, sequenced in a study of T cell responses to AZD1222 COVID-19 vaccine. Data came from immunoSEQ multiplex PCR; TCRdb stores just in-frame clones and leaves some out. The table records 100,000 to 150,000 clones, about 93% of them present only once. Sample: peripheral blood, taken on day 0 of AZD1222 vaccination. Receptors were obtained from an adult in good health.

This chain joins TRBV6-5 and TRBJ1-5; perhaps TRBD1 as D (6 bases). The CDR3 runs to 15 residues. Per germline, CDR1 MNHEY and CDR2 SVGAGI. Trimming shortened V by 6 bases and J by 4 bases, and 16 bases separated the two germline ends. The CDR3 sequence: CASSHQDSRNQPQHF. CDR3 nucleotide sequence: TGTGCCAGCAGCCACCAGGACAGCAGAAATCAGCCCCAGCATTTT.

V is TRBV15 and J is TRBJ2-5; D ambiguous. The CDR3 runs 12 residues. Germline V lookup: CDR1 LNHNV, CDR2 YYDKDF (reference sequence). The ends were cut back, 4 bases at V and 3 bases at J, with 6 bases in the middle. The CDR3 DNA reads TGTGCCACCAGCAAGCAGAAAGAGACCCAGTACTTC. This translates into CATSKQKETQYF.

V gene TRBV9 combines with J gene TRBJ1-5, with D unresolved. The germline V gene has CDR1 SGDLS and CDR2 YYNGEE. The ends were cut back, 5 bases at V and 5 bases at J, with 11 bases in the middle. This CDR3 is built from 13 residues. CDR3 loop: CASSETGDQPQHF. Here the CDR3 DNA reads TGTGCCAGCAGTGAAACCGGGGATCAGCCCCAGCATTTT. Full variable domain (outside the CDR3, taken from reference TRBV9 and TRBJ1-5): DSGVTQTPKHLITATGQRVTLRCSPRSGDLSVYWYQQSLDQGLQFLIQYYNGEERAKGNILERFSAQQFPDLHSELNLSSLELGDSALYFCASSETGDQPQHFGDGTRLSIL.

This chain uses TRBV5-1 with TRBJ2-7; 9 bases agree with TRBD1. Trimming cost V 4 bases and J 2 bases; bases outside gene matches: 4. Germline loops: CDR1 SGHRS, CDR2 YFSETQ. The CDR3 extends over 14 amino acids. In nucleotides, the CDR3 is TGCGCCAGCAGCCCCGGGACAGGGCCCTACGAGCAGTACTTC. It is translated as CASSPGTGPYEQYF.

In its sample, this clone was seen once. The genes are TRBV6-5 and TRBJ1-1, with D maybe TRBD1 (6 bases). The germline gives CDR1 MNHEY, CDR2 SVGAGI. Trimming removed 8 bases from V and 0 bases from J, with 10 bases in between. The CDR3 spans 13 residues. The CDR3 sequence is CASPQGLNTEAFF. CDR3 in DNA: TGTGCCAGCCCACAGGGACTGAACACTGAAGCTTTCTTT.

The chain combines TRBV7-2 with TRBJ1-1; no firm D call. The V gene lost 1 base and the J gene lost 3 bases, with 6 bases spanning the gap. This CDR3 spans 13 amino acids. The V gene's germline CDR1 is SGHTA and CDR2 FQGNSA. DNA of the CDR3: TGTGCCAGCAGCTTAGTCAGTTACACTGAAGCTTTCTTT. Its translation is CASSLVSYTEAFF.

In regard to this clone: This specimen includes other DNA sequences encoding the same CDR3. In nucleotides, the CDR3 is TGTGCCTGGAGTTCCTCTGGAAACACCATATATTTT. Translating gives CAWSSSGNTIYF. The chain carries TRBV30 and TRBJ1-3; D is undetermined. Germline V CDR1 and CDR2: GTSNPN, SVGIG (reference sequence). The CDR3 runs to 12 residues. The V end was cut by 2 bases, the J end by 0 bases, with 2 bases between.

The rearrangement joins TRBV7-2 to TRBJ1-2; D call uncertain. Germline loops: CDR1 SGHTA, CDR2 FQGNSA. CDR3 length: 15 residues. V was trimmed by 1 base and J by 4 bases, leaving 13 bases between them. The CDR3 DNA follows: TGTGCCAGCAGCTTAGGACCCCAGCTTTCCTATGGCTACACCTTC. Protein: CASSLGPQLSYGYTF. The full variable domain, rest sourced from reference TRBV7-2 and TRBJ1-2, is GAGVSQSPSNKVTEKGKDVELRCDPISGHTALYWYRQSLGQGLEFLIYFQGNSAPDKSGLPSDRFSAERTGGSVSTLTIQRTQQEDSAVYLCASSLGPQLSYGYTFGSGTRLTVV.